Following are 29 T cell receptor beta chains from one sample sequenced in a study of cytomegalovirus exposure and HLA in healthy donors (dated by TCRdb to 2015 to 2018). Libraries were constructed by the immunoSEQ multiplex PCR assay. The multiplex PCR relied on a mix of 60 forward primers for TCR Vbeta segments and 13 reverse primers for TCR Jbeta segments. This is the immuneACCESS table as TCRdb keeps it, with only in-frame sequences that have V and J called. A part of the clones is gone; compared with another copy, unresolved V genes explain less than half, and the rest is unexplained. A total of approximately 100,000 clones appear in this sample, more than 60% of them only once. Of the sample, approximately 9.9% falls within the top ten clones. Sequencing was done on a sample of PBMCs. Every receptor here comes from a man aged 18 to 29 in good health and CMV-seropositive.

The chain couples TRBV28 to TRBJ2-7, with 10 bases aligning to TRBD1. The germline V gene has CDR1 MDHEN and CDR2 SYDVKM. Losses at the gene ends were 9 bases for V and 1 base for J; bases not matched to a gene: 6. This CDR3 contains 14 residues. The CDR3 region is CASRQGAWSYEQYF. For the CDR3, the DNA is TGTGCCAGTAGACAGGGGGCTTGGTCCTACGAGCAGTACTTC. The entire variable domain, with the rest obtained from reference TRBV28 and TRBJ2-7, is as follows: DVKVTQSSRYLVKRTGEKVFLECVQDMDHENMFWYRQDPGLGLRLIYFSYDVKMKEKGDIPEGYSVSREKKERFSLILESASTNQTSMYLCASRQGAWSYEQYFGPGTRLTVT.

The gene calls are TRBV6-4 and TRBJ2-7; 8 bases align to TRBD1. From germline, CDR1 is MRHNA and CDR2 SNTAGT. The CDR3 has 13 amino acids. V was pared by 5 bases and J by 2 bases, with 2 bases of the junction left unmatched. The CDR3 sequence: CASSRTGPYEQYF. CDR3 nucleotide sequence: TGTGCCAGCAGTCGGACAGGGCCCTACGAGCAGTACTTC.

The chain has TRBV5-1 and TRBJ1-1, with D hard to call. V was trimmed by 2 bases and J by 3 bases, leaving 8 bases between them. The germline CDR1 and CDR2 sequences are SGHRS and YFSETQ. There are 13 residues in the CDR3. The CDR3 is CASSFVGDTEAFF. The CDR3 nucleotides are TGCGCCAGCAGCTTTGTGGGAGACACTGAAGCTTTCTTT.

The CDR3 loop reads CASSRDSLSGANVLTF. The CDR3 DNA sequence: TGTGCCAGCAGCAGGGACAGCCTCTCTGGGGCCAACGTCCTGACTTTC. The V gene is TRBV5-4, the J gene TRBJ2-6; 7 nucleotides match TRBD1. J was trimmed by 0 bases and V by 4 bases; bases with no gene match: 4. The CDR3 is 16 amino acids. Germline V lookup: CDR1 SGHNT, CDR2 YYREEE (reference sequence).

This clone was detected only once. The chain carries TRBV7-6 and TRBJ2-3; 7 bases fit TRBD1. The V and J ends lost 2 bases and 2 bases, in that order; junction bases with no gene match: 10. The CDR3 loop spans 17 amino acids. CDR1 SGHVS and CDR2 FNYEAQ come from the germline V gene. CDR3 protein: CASSLRVGDSLTDTQYF. In DNA form, the CDR3 reads TGTGCCAGCAGCTTAAGGGTCGGGGACAGTCTCACAGATACGCAGTATTTT. The whole variable domain, remainder taken from reference TRBV7-6 and TRBJ2-3, is GAGVSQSPRYKVTKRGQDVALRCDPISGHVSLYWYRQALGQGPEFLTYFNYEAQQDKSGLPNDRFSAERPEGSISTLTIQRTEQRDSAMYRCASSLRVGDSLTDTQYFGPGTRLTVL.

The chain employs TRBV2 and TRBJ2-5; 8 bases fit TRBD2. CDR3 size: 13 residues. Germline V gene data show CDR1 as SNHLY and CDR2 as FYNNEI. The V and J ends lost 4 bases and 3 bases, in that order; junction bases with no gene match: 1. CDR3 coding DNA: TGTGCCAGCAGTGGTAGCGGGGAAGAGACCCAGTACTTC. Translation gives CASSGSGEETQYF.

The chain joins TRBV28 to TRBJ1-4; 12 bases are a match to TRBD1. Germline CDR1 MDHEN, CDR2 SYDVKM. The CDR3 has 15 amino acids. V lost 4 bases, J lost 7 bases, and 4 bases stayed unmatched. Written as DNA, the CDR3 is TGTGCCAGCAGTTCACCGGGACAGGGGGCTGAAAAACTGTTTTTT. Encoded protein: CASSSPGQGAEKLFF.

The chain carries TRBV14 and TRBJ1-3; weak D call: TRBD1 (6 bases). Germline V gene sequence: CDR1 SGHDN, CDR2 FVKESK. Trimming removed 5 bases at V and 2 bases at J, with 19 bases between. The CDR3 runs to 17 residues. CDR3 residues: CASSGDWGRETGNTIYF. CDR3 sequence (DNA): TGTGCCAGCAGCGGGGATTGGGGGCGTGAGACTGGAAACACCATATATTTT.

This clone was picked up a small number of times. The rearrangement uses TRBV6-1 and TRBJ1-5; tentative D call: TRBD1 (6 bases). The V and J ends lost 6 bases and 5 bases respectively, with 11 bases between them. The CDR3 consists of 13 residues. Germline loops: CDR1 MNHNS, CDR2 SASEGT. CDR3 sequence reads: CASSVDSDQPQHF. CDR3 coding DNA: TGTGCCAGCAGCGTGGACAGTGATCAGCCCCAGCATTTT.

The sample holds one count of this clone. The chain combines TRBV9 with TRBJ1-2; 7 bases align to TRBD1. Germline loops: CDR1 SGDLS, CDR2 YYNGEE. This CDR3 region has 20 residues. Trimming cost V 3 bases and J 0 bases; bases outside gene matches: 20. The CDR3 nucleotides are TGTGCCAGCAGCGCTGGAAGAGGACAGGACTTACACCGGGCTAACTATGGCTACACCTTC. Encoded protein: CASSAGRGQDLHRANYGYTF.

This rearrangement joins TRBV5-4 to TRBJ1-6; tentatively, D is TRBD1 (5 bases). The CDR3 is made up of 20 amino acids. Germline CDR1 is SGHNT and CDR2 is YYREEE (reference sequence). V dropped 6 bases and J dropped 0 bases, with 25 bases sitting between them. CDR3 sequence reads: CASISAPGMEWFSYNSPLHF. The CDR3 bases are TGTGCCAGCATTTCCGCCCCAGGGATGGAATGGTTCTCCTATAATTCACCCCTCCACTTT.

Written as DNA, the CDR3 is TGCGCCAGCAGCCCGGACAGGGTAGGCGACGAGCAGTACTTC. It is translated as CASSPDRVGDEQYF. The chain has TRBV5-1 and TRBJ2-7, with 8 bases matching TRBD1. The CDR3 is made up of 14 amino acids. Germline V CDR1 and CDR2: SGHRS, YFSETQ. V was clipped by 4 bases and J by 5 bases; unmatched bases: 8.

The rearrangement joins TRBV2 to TRBJ2-7; TRBD2 aligns across 11 bases. The CDR3 has 14 residues. Germline-derived CDR1 and CDR2 are SNHLY and FYNNEI. The trim removed 7 bases at V and 11 bases at J, leaving 13 bases unmatched. The CDR3 spells CASTLPSGGPWEYF. The CDR3 DNA reads TGTGCCAGCACGTTACCTAGCGGGGGGCCCTGGGAGTACTTC.

The rearrangement links TRBV27 to TRBJ1-6; 9 bases are shared with TRBD1. Unmatched junction bases numbered 6, after V lost 4 bases and J lost 8 bases. The length of the CDR3 is 15 residues. CDR1 is MNHEY, CDR2 SMNVEV, per germline (reference sequence). The CDR3 DNA sequence: TGTGCCAGCAGTTGGGACAGGGCTTCGGATTCACCCCTCCACTTT. Protein sequence: CASSWDRASDSPLHF.

This chain links TRBV6-4 with TRBJ2-2; TRBD2 might be the D (6 bases). CDR3 length: 14 residues. Germline V lookup: CDR1 MRHNA, CDR2 SNTAGT. V was pared by 9 bases and J by 7 bases, with 18 bases between. This CDR3 reads CASSTTGGIGELFF. The CDR3 coding sequence is TGTGCCAGTTCCACGACCGGGGGTATCGGGGAGCTGTTTTTT.

This clone was recorded a few times. CDR3 bases: TGTGCCAGCAGTTACCCCTCAGGGGCGAACACTGAAGCTTTCTTT. Its translation: CASSYPSGANTEAFF. The chain recombines TRBV6-6 with TRBJ1-1; D may be TRBD1 (6 bases). Germline lookup yields CDR1 MNHNY and CDR2 SVGAGI (reference sequence). The CDR3 contains 15 residues. The V end lost 2 bases, the J end lost 1 base, and 11 bases lay between the germline ends.

V is TRBV5-1 and J is TRBJ1-1, with unresolved D. Germline V gene sequence: CDR1 SGHRS, CDR2 YFSETQ. The V end was cut by 2 bases, the J end by 7 bases, with 9 bases between. The CDR3 covers 12 residues. CDR3 loop: CASSFSGYEAFF. The CDR3 DNA reads TGCGCCAGCAGCTTTTCCGGGTATGAAGCTTTCTTT.

This chain connects TRBV7-8 to TRBJ1-2, with no clear D. Trimming took 5 bases from V and 5 from J, leaving 21 bases between them. Germline CDR1 SGHVS, CDR2 FQNEAQ. CDR3 length equals 16 residues. The CDR3 region is CASSTPPNPHLYGYTF. DNA for the CDR3: TGTGCCAGCAGCACTCCACCCAACCCGCACCTATATGGCTACACCTTC.

The CDR3 here is CASSQVYRDEQYF. CDR3 bases: TGTGCCAGCAGCCAAGTGTACAGGGACGAGCAGTACTTC. The V call is TRBV4-2, the J call TRBJ2-7; D possibly corresponds to TRBD1 (6 bases). CDR1 and CDR2 from the germline V gene are LGHNA and YNFKEQ. CDR3 length equals 13 residues. V gave up 1 base and J gave up 5 bases, with 9 bases separating them.

V is TRBV15 and J is TRBJ1-1; perhaps TRBD1 as D (5 bases). The CDR3 is made up of 16 amino acids. Germline V gene data show CDR1 as LNHNV and CDR2 as YYDKDF (reference sequence). V lost 4 bases to trimming and J lost 4 bases, with 19 bases between them. The CDR3 protein is CATSKQGITVGTEAFF. The CDR3, as DNA: TGTGCCACCAGCAAGCAGGGTATAACTGTAGGCACTGAAGCTTTCTTT.

As DNA, the CDR3 is TGTGCCAGCAGCTTAGGGCGGCGGGGGGTGGGTGAGCAGTTCTTC. Its translation: CASSLGRRGVGEQFF. The V call is TRBV7-2, the J call TRBJ2-1; 8 positions agree with TRBD2. This CDR3 spans 15 amino acids. With 1 base clipped from V and 9 bases from J, the junction kept 8 bases outside the gene matches. Germline loops: CDR1 SGHTA, CDR2 FQGNSA.

This rearrangement joins TRBV2 to TRBJ1-3; D ambiguous. V was trimmed by 0 bases and J by 0 bases, leaving 6 bases between them. The length of the CDR3 is 15 residues. Germline V lookup: CDR1 SNHLY, CDR2 FYNNEI. The CDR3 here is CASSEAQISGNTIYF. In DNA, the CDR3 is TGTGCCAGCAGTGAAGCGCAGATCTCTGGAAACACCATATATTTT.

The rearrangement links TRBV4-1 to TRBJ2-3; 13 bases map to TRBD2. V shed 4 bases, J shed 3 bases, and the junction held 1 base outside the gene matches. The CDR3 length is 15 residues. Germline CDR1 and CDR2: MGHRA and YSYEKL. In DNA form, the CDR3 reads TGCGCCAGCAGCCGGGGACTAGCGGGGACAGATACGCAGTATTTT. It is translated as CASSRGLAGTDTQYF.

The table lists this clone with a count of one. V usage is TRBV6-4 and J usage is TRBJ2-3, with 9 bases aligning to TRBD1. The CDR3 is made up of 11 amino acids. V was pared by 10 bases and J by 9 bases, with 5 bases of the junction left unmatched. Germline-derived CDR1 and CDR2 are MRHNA and SNTAGT. CDR3 in amino acids: CANEDRGTQYF. The CDR3, as DNA: TGTGCCAACGAGGACAGGGGAACGCAGTATTTT.

The rearrangement uses TRBV2 and TRBJ1-1; 7 positions match TRBD1. The CDR3 totals 13 residues. J gave up 4 bases and V 3 bases, and 2 bases lay outside the gene matches. CDR1 and CDR2 (germline): SNHLY, FYNNEI. The CDR3 is CASSEGQITEAFF. The CDR3 bases are TGTGCCAGCAGTGAGGGACAGATCACTGAAGCTTTCTTT.

This clone appeared once. J is TRBJ1-6 and V is TRBV27; maybe TRBD1 (6 bases). Germline CDR1 and CDR2: MNHEY and SMNVEV (reference sequence). V was pared by 8 bases and J by 1 base, with 9 bases between. CDR3 length: 14 residues. CDR3 in amino acids: CASAGASYNSPLHF. The DNA of the CDR3 is TGTGCCAGCGCGGGGGCTTCCTATAATTCACCCCTCCACTTT.

The chain combines TRBV2 with TRBJ2-3, with D possibly matching TRBD1 (6 bases). This CDR3 has 13 amino acids. CDR1 is SNHLY and CDR2 is FYNNEI in the germline V gene. Trimming cost V 4 bases and J 5 bases, with 10 bases left between them. The CDR3 coding sequence is TGTGCCAGCAGTGGGACAGTGAGAGATACGCAGTATTTT. It specifies CASSGTVRDTQYF.

The rearrangement uses TRBV11-2 and TRBJ2-7; tentative D call: TRBD2 (6 bases). Per germline, CDR1 SGHAT and CDR2 FQNNGV. The CDR3 loop spans 14 amino acids. Trimming took 7 bases from V and 0 from J, leaving 13 bases between them. The CDR3 nucleotides are TGTGCCAGCAACTCTGGAGGGAGCTCCTACGAGCAGTACTTC. Protein: CASNSGGSSYEQYF. Supplemented by reference TRBV11-2 and TRBJ2-7, the full variable domain reads EAGVAQSPRYKIIEKRQSVAFWCNPISGHATLYWYQQILGQGPKLLIQFQNNGVVDDSQLPKDRFSAERLKGVDSTLKIQPAKLEDSAVYLCASNSGGSSYEQYFGPGTRLTVT.

The chain is built from TRBV5-5 and TRBJ1-1; 7 bases are shared with TRBD1. In germline, CDR1 is SGHKS, CDR2 YYEKEE (reference sequence). This CDR3 spans 14 amino acids. V lost 3 bases and J lost 5; bases outside the gene matches: 7. CDR3 in DNA: TGTGCCAGCAGCTGGACAGGTCTATGGACTGAAGCTTTCTTT. It specifies CASSWTGLWTEAFF.